Below, 22 T cell receptor beta chains from the same sample are listed, as sequenced in a study of response to subunit inactivated influenza vaccine. From the RT-PCR reads, TCRdb called clonotypes with MiXCR, one entry per CDR3 protein. The data show approximately 290,000 distinct CDR3 sequences, with 20% to 25% seen just once and approximately 10% held by the top ten. The sequencing here drew on PBMCs from blood, taken 21 months after vaccination. The receptors here all came from a man between 50 and 69 years old who received an inactivated influenza vaccine.

The rearrangement uses TRBV7-9 and TRBJ1-6; 8 nucleotides line up with TRBD1. CDR3 length: 14 residues. J gave up 19 bases and V 5 bases, and 16 bases lay outside the gene matches. Germline CDR1 SEHNR, CDR2 FQNEAQ (reference sequence). The CDR3 reads CASSPRDRSSPDHF. The CDR3 nucleotides read TGTGCCAGCAGCCCTCGGGACAGGTCTTCACCCGATCACTTT.

There are a few counts of this clonotype. This chain uses TRBV12-3 or TRBV12-4 with TRBJ1-2; no clear D. V lost 3 bases and J lost 0, with 14 bases in between. The CDR3 is made up of 16 amino acids. The CDR3 DNA sequence: TGTGCCAGCAGTTTTACTAGGGCAGGCGCTAACTATGGCTACACCTTC. The encoded protein is CASSFTRAGANYGYTF.

The table lists this clonotype with many counts. The gene calls are TRBV4-3 and TRBJ1-6, with D unresolved. Germline loops: CDR1 LGHNA, CDR2 YSLEER. Trimming removed 1 base at V and 0 bases at J, with 16 bases between. This CDR3 comprises 19 residues. The CDR3 region is CASSQVWPGPSSYNSPLHF. Written as DNA, the CDR3 is TGCGCCAGCAGCCAAGTCTGGCCAGGCCCTAGCTCCTATAATTCACCCCTCCACTTT.

This chain links TRBV3-1 with TRBJ2-1; 14 bases line up with TRBD2. This CDR3 contains 16 residues. With V trimmed by 4 bases and J by 6 bases, 5 bases remained unmatched. Germline V gives CDR1 LGHDT, CDR2 YNNKEL (reference sequence). Written as DNA, the CDR3 is TGTGCCAGCAGCCCAAAGGGACTAGCGGGAGCCAATGAGCAGTTCTTC. Its translation: CASSPKGLAGANEQFF.

V is TRBV9 and J is TRBJ2-3; D gene ambiguous. The CDR3 runs to 15 residues. The germline V gene has CDR1 SGDLS and CDR2 YYNGEE. Trimming pared 2 bases from V and 0 bases from J, leaving 10 bases between. The CDR3 sequence: CASSVQAGSTDTQYF. The CDR3 DNA is TGTGCCAGCAGCGTGCAGGCAGGTAGCACAGATACGCAGTATTTT.

This chain connects TRBV29-1 to TRBJ2-1, with TRBD1 matching over 8 bases. Germline loops: CDR1 SQVTM, CDR2 ANQGSEA. With 0 bases clipped from V and 1 base from J, the junction kept 8 bases outside the gene matches. The length of the CDR3 is 17 residues. CDR3 nucleotides: TGCAGCGTTGAAGAACAGGGGGAGATTTCATCCTACAATGAGCAGTTCTTC. Its protein product is CSVEEQGEISSYNEQFF.

The CDR3 DNA follows: TGCAGCGTTTGGGGGACTGAAGCTTTCTTT. This codes for CSVWGTEAFF. The chain recombines TRBV29-1 with TRBJ1-1, with D possibly TRBD1 on 5 matching bases. This CDR3 has 10 amino acids. Germline V gene sequence: CDR1 SQVTM, CDR2 ANQGSEA. V was pared by 5 bases and J by 5 bases, with 6 bases between.

This clonotype appeared many times. The chain uses TRBV7-8 and TRBJ1-1; perhaps TRBD1 as D (6 bases). The CDR3 runs to 14 residues. The ends were cut back, 4 bases at V and 7 bases at J, with 16 bases in the middle. Germline values: CDR1 SGHVS, CDR2 FQNEAQ. CDR3 region: CASSSSRGPGEAFF. In DNA, the CDR3 is TGTGCCAGCAGCTCGTCCAGGGGCCCGGGTGAAGCTTTCTTT.

V usage is TRBV6-1 and J usage is TRBJ2-3; 9 bases map to TRBD1. V was clipped by 5 bases and J by 5 bases; unmatched bases: 5. Germline V gives CDR1 MNHNS, CDR2 SASEGT. This CDR3 contains 14 residues. CDR3 DNA: TGTGCCAGCAGTACAGGGGGCGCGGGAGATACGCAGTATTTT. This codes for CASSTGGAGDTQYF.

This clonotype was detected many times. The chain is built from TRBV20-1 and TRBJ1-2; 7 bases match TRBD1. Germline V CDR1 and CDR2: DFQATT, SNEGSKA (reference sequence). The CDR3 is made up of 13 amino acids. The trim removed 6 bases at V and 6 bases at J, leaving 10 bases unmatched. CDR3 in DNA: TGCAGTGCCGATGTACAGGGGAGGGATGGCTACACCTTC. It specifies CSADVQGRDGYTF.

The V call is TRBV10-3, the J call TRBJ2-7; 7 nucleotides line up with TRBD2. This CDR3 contains 16 residues. With 3 bases clipped from V and 1 base from J, the junction kept 9 bases outside the gene matches. From germline, CDR1 is ENHRY and CDR2 SYGVKD. The CDR3 sequence: CAISESGKFFSYEQYF. CDR3 nucleotide sequence: TGTGCCATCAGTGAAAGCGGGAAGTTTTTTTCCTACGAGCAGTACTTC.

This clonotype showed up just a few times. This rearrangement joins TRBV20-1 to TRBJ2-3, with D possibly matching TRBD2 (6 bases). This CDR3 region has 16 residues. CDR1 is DFQATT and CDR2 is SNEGSKA in the germline V gene (reference sequence). The V end was cut by 3 bases, the J end by 0 bases, with 16 bases between. CDR3 nucleotides: TGCAGTGCTAGGAGGAGGGGCAGAGCTAGCACAGATACGCAGTATTTT. This encodes CSARRRGRASTDTQYF.

J is TRBJ2-7 and V is TRBV6-5; 8 bases align to TRBD2. Germline assignment: CDR1 MNHEY and CDR2 SVGAGI. This CDR3 comprises 15 residues. The V gene end was trimmed by 0 bases and the J gene end by 1 base; junction bases not matched to a gene: 2. The DNA of the CDR3 is TGTGCCAGCAGTTACTCGGTAGCGGGATCCTACGAGCAGTACTTC. Amino acids: CASSYSVAGSYEQYF.

CDR3 sequence (DNA): TGTGCCAGCAGCCAAACACAGGGGATAGGCGGCTACACCTTC. Its translation is CASSQTQGIGGYTF. The rearrangement joins TRBV3-1 to TRBJ1-2; TRBD1 matches at 7 bases. With 2 bases clipped from V and 8 bases from J, the junction kept 8 bases outside the gene matches. The CDR3 is 14 residues long. Per the germline V gene, CDR1 is LGHDT and CDR2 is YNNKEL (reference sequence).

The chain's CDR3 is CASSPREDRLYEQYF. CDR3 nucleotide sequence: TGTGCCAGCAGCCCTAGGGAGGACAGGTTATACGAGCAGTACTTC. The chain joins TRBV11-2 to TRBJ2-7; possible D gene TRBD1, 7 bases. The CDR3 runs 15 residues. The germline CDR1 and CDR2 sequences are SGHAT and FQNNGV. Trimming cost V 5 bases and J 4 bases, with 18 bases left between them.

This clonotype was seen a handful of times. This sequence joins TRBV6-2 or TRBV6-3 and TRBJ1-3, with TRBD1 as a possible D gene (6 bases). CDR3 size: 14 residues. The germline V gene has CDR1 MNHEY and CDR2 SVGEGT. Trimming shortened V by 0 bases and J by 4 bases, and 7 bases separated the two germline ends. This chain's CDR3 is CASSYSDRGNTIYF. The DNA of the CDR3 is TGTGCCAGCAGTTACTCGGACAGAGGAAACACCATATATTTT.

This clonotype has more than one count but fewer than ten. J is TRBJ1-1 and V is TRBV6-5; D might be TRBD1 (6 bases). CDR1 MNHEY and CDR2 SVGAGI come from the germline V gene. Deletions cut 3 bases from V and 5 bases from J, with 22 bases between. The CDR3 covers 17 residues. CDR3 nucleotides: TGTGCCAGCAGTTATAGATTGGACAGCGTCAAAGGGACTGAAGCTTTCTTT. Encoded protein: CASSYRLDSVKGTEAFF.

V usage is TRBV12-3 or TRBV12-4 and J usage is TRBJ1-2; 7 bases line up with TRBD1. Trimming at V came to 3 bases and at J to 3 bases, leaving 13 bases not matched to a gene. The CDR3 is made up of 17 amino acids. CDR3 sequence: CASSFGDSRLSYYGYTF. CDR3 nucleotide sequence: TGTGCCAGCAGTTTTGGGGACAGCCGCTTGAGTTACTATGGCTACACCTTC.

The table lists this clonotype with a few counts. The rearrangement uses TRBV7-9 and TRBJ1-1; the match to TRBD1 covers 9 bases. This CDR3 spans 13 amino acids. Per the germline V gene, CDR1 is SEHNR and CDR2 is FQNEAQ (reference sequence). Trimming cost V 4 bases and J 5 bases; bases outside gene matches: 2. The CDR3: CASSWGTGTEAFF. The CDR3 nucleotides read TGTGCCAGCAGCTGGGGGACAGGGACTGAAGCTTTCTTT. Full variable domain (remainder filled in from reference TRBV7-9 and TRBJ1-1): DTGVSQNPRHKITKRGQNVTFRCDPISEHNRLYWYRQTLGQGPEFLTYFQNEAQLEKSRLLSDRFSAERPKGSFSTLEIQRTEQGDSAMYLCASSWGTGTEAFFGQGTRLTVV.

The genes are TRBV3-1 and TRBJ1-1, with TRBD1 matching 9 bases. This CDR3 comprises 12 residues. CDR1 and CDR2 (germline): LGHDT, YNNKEL (reference sequence). V lost 3 bases, J lost 11 bases, and 4 bases stayed unmatched. As DNA, the CDR3 is TGTGCCAGCAGCCAGGGGGACAGGGACGCTTTCTTT. This encodes CASSQGDRDAFF.

The chain employs TRBV7-2 and TRBJ2-7; 7 bases agree with TRBD1. Looked up from germline, CDR1 is SGHTA and CDR2 is FQGNSA. This CDR3 spans 12 amino acids. V was pared by 5 bases and J by 6 bases, with 4 bases of the junction left unmatched. CDR3 coding DNA: TGTGCCAGCAGCGAACAGGGGACCGAGCAGTACTTC. The encoded protein is CASSEQGTEQYF.

This clonotype has only a few counts. This chain joins TRBV20-1 and TRBJ1-5; TRBD1 aligns across 10 bases. Germline V lookup: CDR1 DFQATT, CDR2 SNEGSKA (reference sequence). After removal of 0 bases from V and 3 bases from J, the junction contained 17 bases not matched to a gene. This CDR3 spans 20 amino acids. CDR3: CSAREFGSTGGGFNNQPQHF. CDR3 sequence (DNA): TGCAGTGCTAGAGAGTTTGGGTCGACAGGGGGCGGTTTTAACAATCAGCCCCAGCATTTT.